This TCR beta chain appears in the sequencing data of a study of identifying expanded T cells in peripheral blood. TCRdb's table, derived via immunoSEQ multiplex PCR, lists solely in-frame clones and lacks some. The sample yields approximately 75,000 clones, under 90% seen once. The CDR3 extends over 13 amino acids. V lost 2 bases to trimming and J lost 13 bases, with 15 bases between them. Germline loops: CDR1 SNHLY, CDR2 FYNNEI. This chain joins TRBV2 and TRBJ2-1; tentative D call: TRBD2 (5 bases). Sequencing used blood. This clonotype originated in a person aged 18-70 years in good health. CDR3 sequence: CASSETEGGFQFF. CDR3 sequence (DNA): TGTGCCAGCAGTGAAACAGAGGGTGGATTCCAGTTCTTC.